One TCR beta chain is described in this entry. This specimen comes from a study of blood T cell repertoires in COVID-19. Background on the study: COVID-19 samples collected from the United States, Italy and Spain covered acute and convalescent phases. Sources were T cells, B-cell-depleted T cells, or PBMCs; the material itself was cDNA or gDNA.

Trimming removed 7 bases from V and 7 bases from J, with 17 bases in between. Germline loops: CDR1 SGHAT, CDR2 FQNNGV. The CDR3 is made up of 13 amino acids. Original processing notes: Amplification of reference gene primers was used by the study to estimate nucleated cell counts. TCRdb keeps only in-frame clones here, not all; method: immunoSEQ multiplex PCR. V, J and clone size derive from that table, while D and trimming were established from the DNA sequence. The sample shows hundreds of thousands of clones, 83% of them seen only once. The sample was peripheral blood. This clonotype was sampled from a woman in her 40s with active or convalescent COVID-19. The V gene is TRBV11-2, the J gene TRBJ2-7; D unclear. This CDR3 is CASTPLVVHEQYF. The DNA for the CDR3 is TGTGCCAGCACCCCCCTGGTAGTTCATGAGCAGTACTTC.